These T cell receptor beta chains were read from a single sample in a study. TCRdb re-called the RT-PCR reads through MiXCR, storing one row per CDR3 protein. This table holds about 680,000 distinct CDR3 sequences, 13% to 15% found once. Material: memory CD4+ T cells from blood. These TCRs come from a female donor in good health, serving as a healthy control. The CDR3 runs from the conserved cysteine through the conserved F or W. A D gene is named only where the DNA matches it firmly. For some rows the clone size is stated as once, few or many, or as a class when expanded; others skip it.

v_call	clone_size	cdr3_length	j_call	d_call	cdr3_aa	cdr3_nt
TRBV7-2	few	15	TRBJ1-1	.	CASSLVGTGLTEVFF	TGTGCCAGCAGCTTAGTGGGCACCGGCCTCACTGAAGTTTTCTTT
TRBV4-3	.	14	TRBJ1-3	.	CASSQNTQGNTIYF	TGCGCCAGCAGCCAAAACACACAGGGAAACACCATATATTTT
TRBV6-1	.	15	TRBJ2-1	.	CASSEFRGSYNEQFF	TGTGCCAGCAGTGAGTTTAGGGGGTCTTACAATGAGCAGTTCTTC
TRBV7-2	many	16	TRBJ2-1	TRBD2	CASSLMEGGRYNEQFF	TGTGCCAGCAGCTTAATGGAGGGCGGGAGGTACAATGAGCAGTTCTTC
TRBV6-5	many	15	TRBJ1-2	.	CASSYSRVLNYGYTF	TGTGCCAGCAGTTACTCGAGAGTACTTAACTATGGCTACACCTTC
TRBV6-2/TRBV6-3	few	13	TRBJ2-2	.	CASTPDNTGELFF	TGTGCCAGCACCCCCGATAACACCGGGGAGCTGTTTTTT
TRBV6-6	many	11	TRBJ1-3	.	CASSAGNTIYF	TGTGCCAGCAGCGCTGGAAACACCATATATTTT
TRBV10-3	few	15	TRBJ1-1	.	CAIRAGAIVNTEAFF	TGTGCCATCAGAGCAGGGGCCATTGTGAACACTGAAGCTTTCTTT
TRBV11-2	few	13	TRBJ2-3	.	CASSFGETDTQYF	TGTGCCAGCAGCTTCGGGGAAACAGATACGCAGTATTTT
TRBV6-1	few	13	TRBJ1-1	TRBD1	CASSEGQGALAFF	TGTGCCAGCAGTGAAGGGCAGGGGGCTTTAGCTTTCTTT
TRBV20-1	many	14	TRBJ1-5	.	CSAPALVDNQPQHF	TGCAGTGCTCCGGCCCTGGTTGATAATCAGCCCCAGCATTTT
TRBV9	.	15	TRBJ2-7	TRBD1	CASSARTGGFYEQYF	TGTGCCAGCAGCGCCAGGACAGGGGGTTTCTACGAGCAGTACTTC
TRBV25-1	many	19	TRBJ1-5	.	CASSTGWRRPILSNQPQHF	TGTGCCAGCAGTACGGGATGGAGGCGCCCAATCCTTAGCAATCAGCCCCAGCATTTT
TRBV12-3/TRBV12-4	few	15	TRBJ2-5	.	CASSFGRGYQETQYF	TGTGCCAGCAGTTTCGGCCGTGGGTACCAAGAGACCCAGTACTTC
TRBV20-1	few	15	TRBJ1-5	.	CSARRGGNSNQPQHF	TGCAGTGCCAGGAGAGGGGGAAATAGCAATCAGCCCCAGCATTTT
TRBV4-1	.	14	TRBJ1-3	.	CASSSLLTGNTIYF	TGCGCCAGCAGCTCCTTGCTAACTGGAAACACCATATATTTT
TRBV9	few	13	TRBJ2-1	.	CASSVATGNEQFF	TGTGCCAGCAGCGTAGCTACGGGGAATGAGCAGTTCTTC
TRBV6-1	few	13	TRBJ2-7	TRBD1	CASRTGQGYEQYF	TGTGCCAGCAGAACAGGACAGGGCTACGAGCAGTACTTC
TRBV20-1	few	13	TRBJ2-3	TRBD1	CSARGGGPDTQYF	TGCAGTGCTAGAGGAGGGGGCCCAGATACGCAGTATTTT
TRBV6-1	many	14	TRBJ2-7	TRBD1	CASRADRGAYEQYF	TGTGCCAGCAGAGCGGACAGGGGAGCCTACGAGCAGTACTTC
TRBV6-1	few	15	TRBJ1-2	.	CASSETQGPGYGYTF	TGTGCCAGCAGTGAAACACAGGGTCCGGGATATGGCTACACCTTC
TRBV3-1	.	17	TRBJ2-2	.	CASSQAGDLLNTGELFF	TGTGCCAGCAGCCAAGCAGGGGACCTACTGAACACCGGGGAGCTGTTTTTT